A single sample is the source of the 27 T cell receptor beta chains below, sequenced in a study of blood T cells in healthy people across ages. Then a second PCR, running about 6 to 12 cycles, was carried out with a sample-barcoded 5' primer and a J-beta primer mix. TCRdb re-called the 5' RACE reads through MiXCR, storing one row per CDR3 protein. The sample yields fewer than 750,000 distinct CDR3 sequences, 52% seen once. The sample taken for sequencing was blood. Receptor source: a woman of 80 years or more in good health.

This clonotype was counted at least ten times. The V call is TRBV7-3, the J call TRBJ2-3; possibly TRBD2 for D (5 bases). The CDR3 covers 15 residues. The germline gives CDR1 SGHTA, CDR2 FQGTGA. V lost 2 bases to trimming and J lost 1 base, with 10 bases between them. The CDR3 DNA reads as TGTGCCAGCAGCTTAGTTAGCGATCGCACAGATACGCAGTATTTT. Encoded protein: CASSLVSDRTDTQYF.

CDR3 nucleotides: TGTGCCAGCAGCTTTAACAGGGGGCTGAGCAATCAGCCCCAGCATTTT. As protein: CASSFNRGLSNQPQHF. The chain combines TRBV6-6 with TRBJ1-5; TRBD1 matches 9 bases. Germline V lookup: CDR1 MNHNY, CDR2 SVGAGI (reference sequence). CDR3 length equals 16 residues. The J segment lost 1 base and the V segment lost 6 bases, leaving 7 bases of the junction unmatched.

A remark on this clonotype: A junction end diverges from the germline sequence, so it may reflect a read error. The chain recombines TRBV27 with TRBJ2-1; TRBD1 aligns across 8 bases. CDR1 is MNHEY, CDR2 SMNVEV, per germline (reference sequence). The CDR3 has 18 amino acids. CDR3 in DNA: TGTGTCAGCAGTATAGCCAGGGGGCGGTCGGACAGGTACAATGAGCAGTTCTTC. Encoded protein: CVSSIARGRSDRYNEQFF.

For this clonotype: A much larger clone lies a single base off, so this may be a read error. The rearrangement links TRBV20-1 to TRBJ2-5; 7 nucleotides align to TRBD2. V shed 3 bases, J shed 11 bases, and the junction held 15 bases outside the gene matches. Germline lookup yields CDR1 DFQATT and CDR2 SNEGSKA (reference sequence). CDR3 length: 14 amino acids. This chain's CDR3 is CSARSSGSGGEQYF. In DNA form, the CDR3 reads TGCAGTGCTAGGAGTAGCGGGTCGGGGGGAGAGCAGTACTTC.

The rearrangement links TRBV5-6 to TRBJ2-3, with D perhaps given as TRBD1 or TRBD2 (5 bases each). Per the germline V gene, CDR1 is SGHDT and CDR2 is YYEEEE. The CDR3 covers 13 residues. Trimming took off 7 bases at V and 5 bases at J, with 14 bases between the two ends. The DNA for the CDR3 is TGTGCCAGCCAGTGGCAGGGAGAAGATACGCAGTATTTT. This codes for CASQWQGEDTQYF.

V and J are TRBV10-3 and TRBJ2-7; D is unclear. From germline, CDR1 is ENHRY and CDR2 SYGVKD. The ends were cut back, 7 bases at V and 2 bases at J, with 15 bases in the middle. The CDR3 spans 14 residues. The CDR3 is CAIMNGVLTYEQYF. CDR3 bases: TGTGCCATCATGAACGGAGTCCTAACCTACGAGCAGTACTTC.

This clonotype was seen at least ten times. V gene TRBV27 combines with J gene TRBJ1-2; no reliable D call. Trimming took off 5 bases at V and 0 bases at J, with 7 bases between the two ends. The CDR3 contains 13 residues. Germline V gene data show CDR1 as MNHEY and CDR2 as SMNVEV (reference sequence). CDR3: CASSRQPNYGYTF. As DNA, the CDR3 is TGTGCCAGCAGTCGCCAACCTAACTATGGCTACACCTTC.

V usage is TRBV7-9 and J usage is TRBJ1-1, with unresolved D. The CDR3 totals 16 residues. The V gene's germline CDR1 is SEHNR and CDR2 FQNEAQ (reference sequence). The germline V and J ends were trimmed by 1 base and 1 base, with 13 bases remaining between them. The CDR3 spells CASSLGGRHPNTEAFF. The CDR3 DNA reads TGTGCCAGCAGCTTAGGGGGAAGGCACCCGAACACTGAAGCTTTCTTT.

This clonotype was observed at least ten times. This chain connects TRBV6-1 to TRBJ1-5; D is perhaps TRBD1 (5 bases). CDR1 is MNHNS and CDR2 is SASEGT in the germline V gene. V lost 0 bases, J lost 4 bases, and 7 bases lay in between. The CDR3 is 14 amino acids. Here the CDR3 DNA reads TGTGCCAGCAGTGAAGCGCCAGGGAATCAGCCCCAGCATTTT. It encodes CASSEAPGNQPQHF.

J is TRBJ2-7 and V is TRBV6-6; TRBD1 matches at 7 bases. The CDR3 length is 15 residues. With V trimmed by 8 bases and J by 0 bases, 10 bases remained unmatched. CDR1 MNHNY and CDR2 SVGAGI come from the germline V gene (reference sequence). CDR3 nucleotides: TGTGCCAGCGGGATCGGGACAGCCTCCTCCTACGAGCAGTACTTC. It encodes CASGIGTASSYEQYF.

The rearrangement links TRBV20-1 to TRBJ1-5; maybe TRBD1 (5 bases). V was shortened by 2 bases and J by 6 bases, with 14 bases between the two germline ends. CDR3 size: 14 residues. CDR1 DFQATT and CDR2 SNEGSKA come from the germline V gene (reference sequence). CDR3 protein: CSARSGPGGQPQHF. The CDR3, as DNA: TGCAGTGCTAGATCTGGCCCCGGGGGTCAGCCCCAGCATTTT.

In its sample, this clonotype was seen a few times. Since a much larger clone is just one base distant, this may be a read error. The chain recombines TRBV11-2 with TRBJ2-5, with 12 positions matching TRBD2. Germline V CDR1 and CDR2: SGHAT, FQNNGV. This CDR3 is built from 17 residues. Germline trimming cut 3 bases from V and 11 bases from J; bases unmatched to any gene: 16. CDR3 nucleotide sequence: TGTGCCAGCAGCTTCACAGTACTAGCGGGAGGTTTCAATGAGCAGTACTTC. Protein: CASSFTVLAGGFNEQYF.

As regards this clonotype: The junction does not match germline at one end; this may be a read error. This chain joins TRBV12-3 or TRBV12-4 and TRBJ1-2; D gene uncertain. This CDR3 region has 14 residues. The CDR3 coding sequence is TGTACCAGCAGTTTATCTCCAGCTAACTATGGCTACACCTTC. Amino acids: CTSSLSPANYGYTF.

This clonotype was seen more than once but under ten times. This chain links TRBV24-1 with TRBJ2-1; a possible D gene is TRBD2 (6 bases). V lost 8 bases, J lost 0 bases, and 16 bases lay in between. Per germline, CDR1 KGHDR and CDR2 SFDVKD. The CDR3 has 16 amino acids. Here the CDR3 reads CATTTEGTSSYNEQFF. CDR3 nucleotide sequence: TGTGCCACCACCACGGAGGGAACCAGCTCCTACAATGAGCAGTTCTTC.

In regard to this clonotype: One end of the junction varies from germline; a read error may be responsible. This rearrangement joins TRBV9 to TRBJ2-3; TRBD1 or TRBD2 may be the D gene (5 bases each). Germline values: CDR1 SGDLS, CDR2 YYNGEE. This CDR3 comprises 15 residues. The CDR3 reads CAGSPLGDGRDTQYF. Written as DNA, the CDR3 is TGTGCCGGCAGCCCCCTGGGGGACGGAAGGGATACGCAGTATTTT.

This rearrangement joins TRBV3-1 to TRBJ1-5; no clear D. Per germline, CDR1 LGHDT and CDR2 YNNKEL (reference sequence). CDR3 size: 15 residues. V was clipped by 0 bases and J by 1 base, with 7 bases between them. The CDR3 is CASSQELGSNQPQHF. The CDR3 nucleotides read TGTGCCAGCAGCCAAGAATTAGGGAGCAATCAGCCCCAGCATTTT.

This clonotype was counted a few times. The rearrangement joins TRBV25-1 to TRBJ1-1; weak D call: TRBD1 (5 bases). The CDR3 extends over 13 amino acids. V was clipped by 4 bases and J by 3 bases, with 9 bases between them. The germline gives CDR1 MGHDK, CDR2 SYGVNS. CDR3 residues: CASSAQGYTEAFF. The DNA for the CDR3 is TGTGCCAGCAGTGCCCAGGGTTACACTGAAGCTTTCTTT. Using reference TRBV25-1 and TRBJ1-1 for the parts outside the CDR3, the full variable domain is EADIYQTPRYLVIGTGKKITLECSQTMGHDKMYWYQQDPGMELHLIHYSYGVNSTEKGDLSSESTVSRIRTEHFPLTLESARPSHTSQYLCASSAQGYTEAFFGQGTRLTVV.

This clonotype showed up just a few times. J is TRBJ2-3 and V is TRBV7-3; 10 bases line up with TRBD2. V was clipped by 1 base and J by 0 bases; unmatched bases: 10. The CDR3 contains 19 residues. Germline V gives CDR1 SGHTA, CDR2 FQGTGA. This CDR3 reads CASSLSPSGGGKSTDTQYF. CDR3 nucleotides: TGTGCCAGCAGCTTAAGCCCAAGCGGGGGGGGCAAGAGCACAGATACGCAGTATTTT.

The rearrangement uses TRBV20-1 and TRBJ1-5; D is possibly TRBD1 (5 bases). CDR3 length: 15 amino acids. Trimming removed 6 bases at V and 0 bases at J, with 15 bases between. The V gene's germline CDR1 is DFQATT and CDR2 SNEGSKA (reference sequence). The CDR3 nucleotides are TGCAGTGCCATGGGGCAGTCCAGTAGCAATCAGCCCCAGCATTTT. Translation gives CSAMGQSSSNQPQHF.

V and J are TRBV21-1 and TRBJ2-7; whether TRBD1, the table's D call, matches the DNA was not checked. TRBV21-1 is designated a pseudogene. CDR3 length: 15 amino acids. CDR3 sequence (DNA): TGTGCCAGCAGCAAATTACGGACAGGAATGAACGAGCAGTACTTC. The encoded protein is CASSKLRTGMNEQYF.

The J gene is TRBJ2-3, the V gene TRBV10-3; D remains unclear. Germline V gives CDR1 ENHRY, CDR2 SYGVKD. The CDR3 is 15 amino acids. Trimming pared 4 bases from V and 2 bases from J, leaving 13 bases between. CDR3 in amino acids: CAISVPSRATDTQYF. The CDR3 bases are TGTGCCATCAGTGTTCCGTCAAGAGCCACAGATACGCAGTATTTT.

The chain couples TRBV2 to TRBJ1-2; no clear D gene. Per germline, CDR1 SNHLY and CDR2 FYNNEI. Deletions cut 10 bases from V and 7 bases from J, with 25 bases between. The CDR3 loop spans 15 amino acids. DNA of the CDR3: TGTGCCACCAGAGAGAACAGCTCTATCACCGGTGGCTACACCTTC. Its protein is CATRENSSITGGYTF.

The chain links TRBV2 to TRBJ2-1, with TRBD2 matching over 11 bases. The CDR3 has 14 residues. CDR1 is SNHLY and CDR2 is FYNNEI in the germline V gene. The V and J ends lost 4 bases and 11 bases, in that order; junction bases with no gene match: 7. CDR3 region: CASSAPGLAAKQFF. CDR3 nucleotides: TGTGCCAGCAGTGCTCCGGGACTAGCGGCCAAGCAGTTCTTC.

This clonotype appeared many times. This chain links TRBV27 with TRBJ1-4; tentative D call: TRBD1 (6 bases). Germline-derived CDR1 and CDR2 are MNHEY and SMNVEV (reference sequence). The germline V and J ends were trimmed by 3 bases and 8 bases, with 13 bases remaining between them. The CDR3 is 14 residues long. The CDR3 sequence: CASSFQGTLEKLFF. CDR3 in DNA: TGTGCCAGCAGTTTCCAGGGGACGTTGGAAAAACTGTTTTTT.

In the case of this clonotype: It may be a read error: a sequence one base away is much more abundant. The chain links TRBV25-1 to TRBJ2-3; D could derive from TRBD1 or TRBD2 (5 bases each). V lost 8 bases and J 4 bases, leaving 16 bases between the germline ends. This CDR3 spans 14 amino acids. The V gene's germline CDR1 is MGHDK and CDR2 SYGVNS. DNA of the CDR3: TGTGCCAGCGGTGCCCTGAGGGGTTCAGATACGCAGTATTTT. Residues: CASGALRGSDTQYF.

This CDR3 is CSVKQTGDNSPLHF. In DNA, the CDR3 is TGCAGCGTCAAGCAGACAGGGGATAATTCACCCCTCCACTTT. The V gene is TRBV29-1, the J gene TRBJ1-6, with 8 bases lining up with TRBD1. The CDR3 contains 14 residues. Germline values: CDR1 SQVTM, CDR2 ANQGSEA. With 6 bases clipped from V and 5 bases from J, the junction kept 6 bases outside the gene matches.

This clonotype was picked up many times. This rearrangement joins TRBV29-1 to TRBJ1-2; possible D gene TRBD1, 5 bases. Per germline, CDR1 SQVTM and CDR2 ANQGSEA. This CDR3 is built from 14 residues. V was trimmed by 3 bases and J by 4 bases, leaving 15 bases between them. CDR3 loop: CSVDLTSGGYGYTF. The CDR3 bases are TGCAGCGTTGATCTCACCTCGGGGGGCTATGGCTACACCTTC.